Described below is a single TCR beta chain sequence and its context. This entry comes from a study of blood T cell repertoires in COVID-19. Whole-study context: Some COVID-19 samples were acute and others convalescent; all came from the United States, Italy and Spain.

Germline CDR1 MDHEN, CDR2 SYDVKM. The CDR3 runs to 16 residues. V lost 8 bases to trimming and J lost 6 bases, with 24 bases between them. Clones were sequenced by immunoSEQ multiplex PCR, and TCRdb holds only the in-frame ones, with some missing. The sample includes fewer than 40,000 clones, roughly nine tenths of them seen just once. The genes are TRBV28 and TRBJ2-3; D gene uncertain. This sequence originates from a human donor with active COVID-19. The donor label of this sample is uncertain. Sample: peripheral blood. CDR3 loop: CASFSFNPPAGDTQYF. The CDR3 DNA follows: TGTGCCAGCTTCAGTTTCAACCCCCCGGCCGGGGATACGCAGTATTTT.